The 16 T cell receptor beta chains below were found in one sample sequenced in a study of CD8+CD57+ T cells in acquired aplastic anemia. For CDR3 and TCR beta VDJ profiling, genomic DNA was the template used. TCRdb reprocessed the reads via MiXCR and lists one record per CDR3 protein. The table lists 250,000 to 300,000 distinct CDR3 sequences, around 60% of them singletons. The sequencing input was sorted CD4+, CD8+, or CD8+CD57+ T cells (not recorded which) from PBMCs. These receptors originate from a human donor with severe aplastic anemia or a healthy control (not recorded which).

In the case of this clonotype: An end of the junction does not agree with germline; a read error may underlie this. The chain couples TRBV19 to TRBJ1-4; TRBD1 might be the D (5 bases). There are 15 residues in the CDR3. The germline gives CDR1 LNHDA, CDR2 SQIVND (reference sequence). The CDR3 nucleotides are TGTGCCAGCAGTATTTCGGCAGGGTTGGATGAAAAACTGTTTTTT. Protein sequence: CASSISAGLDEKLFF.

This clonotype has at least ten counts. The chain uses TRBV20-1 and TRBJ1-1; no firm D call. This CDR3 contains 13 residues. Trimming shortened V by 6 bases and J by 6 bases, and 17 bases separated the two germline ends. Per germline, CDR1 DFQATT and CDR2 SNEGSKA (reference sequence). CDR3 residues: CSAPKGWVAEAFF. The CDR3 DNA reads as TGCAGTGCCCCTAAGGGCTGGGTTGCTGAAGCTTTCTTT.

The V gene is TRBV24-1, the J gene TRBJ1-1, with no clear D. The CDR3 spans 11 residues. The V and J ends lost 10 bases and 5 bases respectively, with 10 bases between them. From germline, CDR1 is KGHDR and CDR2 SFDVKD. The CDR3 loop reads CATGLRTEAFF. The CDR3 DNA is TGTGCCACAGGGTTAAGGACTGAAGCTTTCTTT.

This sequence joins TRBV4-2 and TRBJ2-1; tentatively, D is TRBD1 (6 bases). V was clipped by 2 bases and J by 11 bases, with 16 bases between them. The CDR3 loop spans 14 amino acids. The germline V gene encodes CDR1 LGHNA and CDR2 YNFKEQ. The CDR3 region is CASSQPTRGNQQFF. The CDR3 DNA reads TGTGCCAGCAGCCAACCAACCAGGGGAAATCAGCAGTTCTTC.

Comments on this clonotype: The junction departs from germline at one end; a sequencing error may be responsible. The V and J genes are TRBV10-2 and TRBJ2-7; TRBD1 aligns across 9 bases. Per germline, CDR1 WSHSY and CDR2 SAAADI. This CDR3 has 15 residues. The CDR3 here is CASSPGTGSKYEQYF. The CDR3 DNA reads as TGTGCCAGCTCACCAGGGACAGGGAGTAAGTACGAGCAGTACTTC.

The rearrangement links TRBV9 to TRBJ2-7; the D gene is possibly TRBD1 (6 bases). Trimming took 2 bases from V and 6 from J, leaving 12 bases between them. Per the germline V gene, CDR1 is SGDLS and CDR2 is YYNGEE. CDR3 length: 13 amino acids. CDR3: CASSVSDSREQYF. For the CDR3, the DNA is TGTGCCAGCAGCGTTTCGGACAGCCGCGAGCAGTACTTC.

At least ten counts were recorded for this clonotype. This sequence joins TRBV6-2 or TRBV6-3 and TRBJ1-1; D call uncertain. CDR1 and CDR2 (germline): MNHEY, SVGEGT. Trimming took off 5 bases at V and 2 bases at J, with 6 bases between the two ends. The CDR3 is made up of 12 amino acids. The CDR3 bases are TGTGCCAGCAGTCCAATCAACACTGAAGCTTTCTTT. This codes for CASSPINTEAFF.

The V call is TRBV20-1, the J call TRBJ1-2; maybe TRBD1 (6 bases). The CDR3 sequence is 14 residues long. With 3 bases removed from V and 5 bases from J, the gap between germline ends came to 16 bases. Germline CDR1 DFQATT, CDR2 SNEGSKA (reference sequence). CDR3 amino acids: CSASLATGYYGYTF. CDR3 sequence (DNA): TGCAGTGCTAGTCTCGCTACAGGGTATTATGGCTACACCTTC.

This clonotype was seen a single time. V is TRBV15 and J is TRBJ1-1; 10 bases agree with TRBD1. The CDR3 runs 15 residues. Unmatched junction bases numbered 5, after V lost 3 bases and J lost 4 bases. Germline CDR1 and CDR2: LNHNV and YYDKDF (reference sequence). Here the CDR3 reads CATSRRQGAGTEAFF. DNA of the CDR3: TGTGCCACCAGCAGGAGACAGGGGGCTGGCACTGAAGCTTTCTTT.

This clonotype was counted many times. The chain employs TRBV6-1 and TRBJ1-2; D remains unclear. V lost 2 bases and J lost 8, with 9 bases in between. The CDR3 contains 12 residues. CDR1 is MNHNS and CDR2 is SASEGT in the germline V gene. The CDR3 protein is CASSEPEGGYTF. The CDR3 DNA sequence: TGTGCCAGCAGTGAACCCGAGGGAGGCTACACCTTC.

In its sample, this clonotype was seen a few times. This sequence joins TRBV11-2 and TRBJ2-7, with D perhaps assigned TRBD1 or TRBD2 (5 bases each). From germline, CDR1 is SGHAT and CDR2 FQNNGV. Trimming shortened V by 1 base and J by 2 bases, and 18 bases separated the two germline ends. The CDR3 extends over 17 amino acids. The CDR3 loop is CASSLVVGWDGPYEQYF. Written as DNA, the CDR3 is TGTGCCAGCAGCTTAGTAGTAGGCTGGGACGGACCCTACGAGCAGTACTTC.

Note on this clonotype: Germline and junction disagree at one end, which may indicate a read error. The V and J genes are TRBV5-1 and TRBJ2-2; 7 bases align to TRBD2. This CDR3 has 15 amino acids. Germline V lookup: CDR1 SGHRS, CDR2 YFSETQ. This CDR3 is CASSLAGLNSGELIF. The CDR3 DNA reads TGCGCCAGCAGCTTGGCTGGACTAAACAGCGGGGAGCTGATTTTT.

This sequence joins TRBV20-1 and TRBJ2-5, with 12 positions matching TRBD2. This CDR3 has 15 amino acids. J was trimmed by 2 bases and V by 2 bases; bases with no gene match: 3. Per germline, CDR1 DFQATT and CDR2 SNEGSKA (reference sequence). The CDR3 coding sequence is TGCAGTGCTAGAACTAGCGGGAGGATACAAGAGACCCAGTACTTC. Its protein is CSARTSGRIQETQYF.

This clonotype was seen repeatedly, ten times or more. The rearrangement joins TRBV12-3 or TRBV12-4 to TRBJ2-2; D remains ambiguous. The CDR3 loop spans 18 amino acids. V shed 2 bases and J shed 4 bases, with 20 bases lying between them. CDR3 sequence: CASSLYRHPEGFTGELFF. The CDR3 nucleotides are TGTGCCAGCAGTTTATACCGACACCCCGAAGGGTTCACCGGGGAGCTGTTTTTT.

The CDR3 region has the DNA TGTGCCAGCAGCTCGACCCAGATGAACACTGAAGCTTTCTTT. This sequence encodes CASSSTQMNTEAFF. The gene calls are TRBV7-3 and TRBJ1-1; D is undetermined. V lost 4 bases to trimming and J lost 0 bases, with 9 bases between them. The CDR3 contains 14 residues. CDR1 SGHTA and CDR2 FQGTGA come from the germline V gene.

The chain links TRBV5-1 to TRBJ1-1, with D unclear. There are 14 residues in the CDR3. V was clipped by 1 base and J by 0 bases, with 7 bases between them. In germline, CDR1 is SGHRS, CDR2 YFSETQ. The DNA for the CDR3 is TGCGCCAGCAGCTTGAACACTATGAACACTGAAGCTTTCTTT. This gives the protein CASSLNTMNTEAFF.